Many counts were recorded for the clone carrying this T cell receptor beta chain. Antigen specificity is unknown. TCRdb recomputed calls from the reads with MiXCR, one row per CDR3 protein. The sample includes approximately 500,000 distinct CDR3 sequences, 11% of them seen just once. These data are taken from a study of T cell repertoires in cytomegalovirus infection. CDR1 and CDR2 (germline): LGHNT, FRNRAP. CDR3 length: 19 amino acids. Trimming took off 6 bases at V and 1 base at J, with 27 bases between the two ends. Points from the study as a whole: Frequencies of public TCR beta families were cumulated, and this identified carriers of CMV plus the relevant HLA. In two of eight donors, the top clonotype was HLA-C-restricted CMV-specific.

The chain couples TRBV12-5 to TRBJ1-2; unclear D gene. The TCR sequence derives from a human donor in good health (CMV status not recorded). Some clones in this sample may be carry-over from other donors' samples. Sequencing input: PBMCs. CDR3 protein: CASGPPRSESIPFNYGYTF. CDR3 bases: TGTGCTAGTGGACCCCCGCGGAGTGAAAGCATCCCTTTTAACTATGGCTACACCTTC.